This entry lists 12 T cell receptor beta chains sequenced from one sample in a study of human T cells and chemical hapten exposure. Sample time point: patch test 1, 2 weeks after DPC sensitization. Treatment denoted: therapeutic diphenylcyclopropenone sensitization with weekly scalp DPC. TCRdb re-derived calls from the RACE reads in MiXCR, one entry per CDR3 protein. This sample has some 180,000 distinct CDR3 sequences, with under 25% found just once. The sequencing used whole blood, collected in connection with sensitization to the hapten diphenylcyclopropenone (DPC). The receptors derive from a woman aged 45-65 years with alopecia areata. Some clones in this sample may be carry-over from other donors' samples.

This clonotype was seen repeatedly, ten times or more. V is TRBV4-2 and J is TRBJ2-5, with 8 nucleotides matching TRBD2. V shed 1 base and J 0 bases; nucleotides not matched to a gene: 7. Per the germline V gene, CDR1 is LGHNA and CDR2 is YNFKEQ. The CDR3 is 17 residues long. Here the CDR3 DNA reads TGTGCCAGCAGCCAAGTTGCCGTAGCGGGGAACCAAGAGACCCAGTACTTC. Residues: CASSQVAVAGNQETQYF.

The chain combines TRBV3-1 with TRBJ1-2; TRBD1 is a possible D gene (5 bases). This CDR3 region has 15 residues. V dropped 1 base and J dropped 7 bases, with 16 bases sitting between them. Looked up from germline, CDR1 is LGHDT and CDR2 is YNNKEL (reference sequence). Here the CDR3 reads CASSQVGGGGVGYTF. The DNA for the CDR3 is TGTGCCAGCAGCCAAGTTGGAGGCGGGGGGGTTGGCTACACCTTC.

This clonotype was detected only a few times. One end of the junction varies from germline; a read error may be responsible. This chain links TRBV5-1 with TRBJ2-5; 8 bases line up with TRBD1. The germline CDR1 and CDR2 sequences are SGHRS and YFSETQ. This CDR3 comprises 14 residues. For the CDR3, the DNA is TGTGCCAGCAGCTGGGGGACAGGTCAAGAGACCCAGTACTTC. Amino acid sequence: CASSWGTGQETQYF.

This clonotype was seen only a few times. Mismatch with germline at one junction end may stem from a read error. This chain uses TRBV5-1 with TRBJ2-1; D gene uncertain. CDR3 length: 13 residues. Germline CDR1 and CDR2: SGHRS and YFSETQ. This chain's CDR3 is CASSLDLNNERFF. The CDR3 coding sequence is TGCGCCAGCAGCTTGGATCTAAACAATGAGCGGTTCTTC.

The chain recombines TRBV13 with TRBJ2-2; D call uncertain. Germline V gene data show CDR1 as PRHDT and CDR2 as FYEKMQ (reference sequence). This CDR3 has 15 residues. Trimming removed 0 bases at V and 6 bases at J, with 11 bases between. The CDR3 DNA sequence: TGTGCCAGCAGCTTAGGCCGTCTCGACTCCGGGGAGCTGTTTTTT. It is translated as CASSLGRLDSGELFF.

This clonotype was detected a few times. V and J are TRBV29-1 and TRBJ2-1; D gene unclear. Germline CDR1 SQVTM, CDR2 ANQGSEA. V lost 3 bases and J lost 7, with 7 bases in between. This CDR3 is built from 11 residues. CDR3 DNA sequence: TGCAGCGTTGATCAAATAAATGAGCAGTTCTTC. This encodes CSVDQINEQFF.

This clonotype was recorded a few times. The chain is built from TRBV2 and TRBJ2-7; TRBD1 matches at 7 bases. CDR1 is SNHLY and CDR2 is FYNNEI in the germline V gene. The CDR3 spans 14 residues. V shed 6 bases and J 3 bases; nucleotides not matched to a gene: 8. CDR3 sequence reads: CASRLGQVLYEQYF. CDR3 nucleotides: TGTGCCAGCAGGCTTGGACAGGTCCTCTACGAGCAGTACTTC.

The chain carries TRBV29-1 and TRBJ2-7, with D possibly matching TRBD2 (6 bases). Looked up from germline, CDR1 is SQVTM and CDR2 is ANQGSEA. V shed 2 bases and J shed 5 bases, with 16 bases lying between them. The CDR3 runs to 14 residues. CDR3 DNA sequence: TGCAGCGTTGAAAAAGTAGAGACGGGGGACGAGCAGTACTTC. This codes for CSVEKVETGDEQYF.

In nucleotides, the CDR3 is TGTGCCAGCAGCCAAAGGGGGTTCGCTTTCTTT. It yields the protein CASSQRGFAFF. The chain joins TRBV3-1 to TRBJ1-1; D might be TRBD1 (6 bases). Germline CDR1 is LGHDT and CDR2 is YNNKEL (reference sequence). Trimming pared 2 bases from V and 11 bases from J, leaving 9 bases between. The CDR3 is 11 amino acids. Filled out from reference TRBV3-1 and TRBJ1-1, the complete variable domain reads DTAVSQTPKYLVTQMGNDKSIKCEQNLGHDTMYWYKQDSKKFLKIMFSYNNKELIINETVPNRFSPKSPDKAHLNLHINSLELGDSAVYFCASSQRGFAFFGQGTRLTVV.

V and J are TRBV20-1 and TRBJ2-1, with TRBD1 identical over 12 bases. CDR1 is DFQATT and CDR2 is SNEGSKA in the germline V gene (reference sequence). The CDR3 contains 15 residues. V lost 3 bases to trimming and J lost 7 bases; unmatched junction nucleotides: 7. CDR3 sequence reads: CSARPGDRGQNEQFF. The CDR3, as DNA: TGCAGTGCTAGGCCCGGGGACAGGGGGCAAAATGAGCAGTTCTTC.

The chain has TRBV12-3 or TRBV12-4 and TRBJ1-6; tentatively, D is TRBD1 (5 bases). V lost 1 base and J lost 14, with 12 bases in between. The CDR3 has 13 amino acids. CDR3 in DNA: TGTGCCAGCAGTTTAGGGGGGACCGGGGCCCTCCACTTT. Its translation: CASSLGGTGALHF.

V and J are TRBV7-9 and TRBJ1-4; D unclear. CDR3 length: 16 residues. CDR1 is SEHNR and CDR2 is FQNEAQ in the germline V gene (reference sequence). V lost 5 bases and J lost 8, with 21 bases in between. The CDR3 nucleotides are TGTGCCAGCAGCGACGGACTTCACCCGGTCGGCGAAAAACTGTTTTTT. Translated, it gives CASSDGLHPVGEKLFF.